This TCR beta chain was obtained from a study of technical replicates of blood from several donors (dated 2017 in TCRdb). Libraries were built with the immunoSEQ multiplex PCR assay. Held by TCRdb, this immuneACCESS table contains in-frame sequences only and omits some clones. Under half of the omission traces to an unresolved V gene where checked; the cause of the rest is unknown. The sample table shows roughly 79,000 clones, and 85% to 95% are seen once. The ten most abundant clones make up 0.35% to 0.5% of the sample. About this clone: This receptor's antigen is unknown. Base qualities are not recorded, but no much larger clone differs from it by a single base.

CDR1 and CDR2 were assigned from the germline V gene as MDHEN and SYDVKM. There are 16 amino acids in the CDR3, from cysteine to phenylalanine inclusive. CDR3 DNA is the only sequence kept; it has 48 bases, read in frame from the first base. The junction shows trimming of 6 bases on V and 0 bases on J, plus 17 bases between the germline ends. The sequence links TRBV28 to TRBJ1-2, with TRBD1 tentatively as D gene (6 bases match). The source is a human donor in good health. Source material: T cells isolated from PBMCs. The CDR3 amino acid sequence is: CASRGERGTTNYGYTF. In nucleotide form, the sequence is TGTGCCAGCAGAGGGGAGCGAGGGACAACTAACTATGGCTACACCTTC.